These 5 T cell receptor beta chains were all obtained from the same sample, sequenced in a study of T-cell memory formation after mild COVID-19 (dated by TCRdb to 2020 to 2023). To prepare the library, 5' RACE was applied. TCRdb names Illumina NovaSeq 6000 as the instrument used. The public reads were reprocessed in TCRdb via fastp at Q25 and MiXCR, keeping in-frame beta chains. Rows with a matching CDR3 protein are joined into one entry that keeps the most common DNA and genes. Present in this sample are approximately 300,000 distinct CDR3 sequences, 8% to 10% of which were seen just once. The leading ten clones occupy approximately 22% of the sample. The sequenced sample consisted of PBMCs or a T cell subset sorted from them (not recorded which). These receptors were taken from a man aged 18 to 30 who had mild COVID-19 (a few samples of this study predate the infection). The sample titles of this study are shuffled in the database, so cell type and time point are left out; the donor was told from shared clones.

This chain links TRBV4-2 with TRBJ2-7; possibly TRBD1 for D (5 bases). V was trimmed by 0 bases and J by 0 bases, leaving 9 bases between them. This CDR3 is built from 15 residues. The V gene's germline CDR1 is LGHNA and CDR2 YNFKEQ. In nucleotides, the CDR3 is TGTGCCAGCAGCCAAGATCCCACAGGCTCCTACGAGCAGTACTTC. Protein product: CASSQDPTGSYEQYF.

In nucleotides, the CDR3 is TGTGCCAGCAATTTCTACTTGAGCTCCTACAATGAGCAGTTCTTC. Amino acids: CASNFYLSSYNEQFF. V gene TRBV6-2 or TRBV6-3 combines with J gene TRBJ2-1, with D unresolved. This CDR3 has 15 residues. The V and J ends lost 7 bases and 0 bases respectively, with 13 bases between them. CDR1 and CDR2 from the germline V gene are MNHEY and SVGEGT.

The V gene is TRBV28, the J gene TRBJ1-5; D is uncertain. This CDR3 is 13 amino acids long. From germline, CDR1 is MDHEN and CDR2 SYDVKM. V shed 6 bases and J shed 3 bases, with 9 bases lying between them. The CDR3, as DNA: TGTGCCAGCAGAATAGCCCTCAATCAGCCCCAGCATTTT. As protein: CASRIALNQPQHF.

The rearrangement joins TRBV15 to TRBJ2-7; D is unclear. Between the trimmed V and J ends, which lost 0 bases and 0 bases, there was a span of 6 bases. The CDR3 length is 14 residues. Germline V CDR1 and CDR2: LNHNV, YYDKDF (reference sequence). The chain's CDR3 is CATSRDGSSYEQYF. DNA for the CDR3: TGTGCCACCAGCAGAGATGGCAGCTCCTACGAGCAGTACTTC.

This clonotype was seen a handful of times. V gene TRBV27 combines with J gene TRBJ1-5; 12 bases are shared with TRBD1. The J segment lost 6 bases and the V segment lost 1 base, leaving 10 bases of the junction unmatched. Germline loops: CDR1 MNHEY, CDR2 SMNVEV (reference sequence). The CDR3 is 18 amino acids. Here the CDR3 reads CASSLFVRDRGLSQPQHF. DNA for the CDR3: TGTGCCAGCAGTTTATTTGTGCGGGACAGGGGGCTTAGTCAGCCCCAGCATTTT.